The sequence of this T cell receptor beta chain was determined in a study of T-cell memory formation after mild COVID-19. Study observations and caveats: Those CD4+ clones that contracted were mainly in CM and EM (CD8+ ones in EMRA).

TCRdb reprocessed the 5' RACE reads with MiXCR, giving one entry per CDR3 protein. The sample has hundreds of thousands of distinct CDR3 sequences, under 30% seen once; the top ten hold about 13%. The sample holds a few counts of this clonotype. Its antigen remains unidentified. The V and J ends lost 3 bases and 7 bases, in that order; junction bases with no gene match: 11. This CDR3 is built from 15 residues. Germline assignment: CDR1 SQVTM and CDR2 ANQGSEA. The sequenced material came from PBMCs or a T cell subset sorted from them (not recorded which). This TCR was sampled from an adult woman who had mild COVID-19 (a few samples of this study predate the infection). Cell type and time point are not known. V gene TRBV29-1 combines with J gene TRBJ2-2, with 7 bases lining up with TRBD2. The CDR3, as DNA: TGCAGCGTTGAGTCCCAGGGAGGGTACGGCGGGGAGCTGTTTTTT. It yields the protein CSVESQGGYGGELFF.